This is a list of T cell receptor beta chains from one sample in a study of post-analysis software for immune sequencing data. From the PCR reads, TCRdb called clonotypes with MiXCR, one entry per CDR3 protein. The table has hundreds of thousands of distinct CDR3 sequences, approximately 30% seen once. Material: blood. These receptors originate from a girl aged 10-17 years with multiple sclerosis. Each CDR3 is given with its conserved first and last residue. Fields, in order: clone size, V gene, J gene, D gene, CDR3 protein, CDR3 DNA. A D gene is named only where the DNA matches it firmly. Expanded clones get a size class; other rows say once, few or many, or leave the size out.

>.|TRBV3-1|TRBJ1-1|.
CASSQGDGRNTEAFF
TGTGCCAGCAGCCAAGGGGACGGTAGGAACACTGAAGCTTTCTTT
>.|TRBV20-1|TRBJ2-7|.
CSARDVGGVAYEQYF
TGCAGTGCTAGAGATGTAGGAGGGGTCGCCTACGAGCAGTACTTC
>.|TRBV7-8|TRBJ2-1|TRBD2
CASTPVGLVPGRDEQFF
TGTGCCAGCACCCCAGTTGGACTAGTCCCCGGGCGGGATGAGCAGTTCTTC
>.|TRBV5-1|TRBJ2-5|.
CASSRFTRETQYF
TGCGCCAGCAGCCGGTTCACGAGGGAGACCCAGTACTTC
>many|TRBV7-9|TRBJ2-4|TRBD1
CASSASHLDRSKNIQYF
TGTGCCAGCAGCGCCAGCCACCTGGACAGGTCCAAAAACATTCAGTACTTC
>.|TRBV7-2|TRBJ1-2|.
CASSLVGTSYGYTF
TGTGCCAGCAGCTTAGTCGGCACCAGCTATGGCTACACCTTC
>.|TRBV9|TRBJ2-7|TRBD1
CASSPPDRERPYEQYF
TGTGCCAGCAGCCCCCCAGACAGGGAAAGACCCTACGAGCAGTACTTC
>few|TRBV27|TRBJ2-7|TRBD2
CASKLAGGPYEQYF
TGTGCCAGCAAACTCGCGGGAGGGCCCTACGAGCAGTACTTC
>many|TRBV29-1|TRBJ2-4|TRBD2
CSVLAGRAKNIQYF
TGCAGCGTTCTAGCGGGACGGGCCAAAAACATTCAGTACTTC
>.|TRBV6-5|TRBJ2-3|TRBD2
CASSPPGTSHPYTQYF
TGTGCCAGCAGTCCCCCCGGGACTAGTCACCCCTATACGCAGTATTTT
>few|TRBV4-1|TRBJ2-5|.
CASSQVTGDGTQYF
TGCGCCAGCAGCCAAGTCACGGGGGACGGGACCCAGTACTTC
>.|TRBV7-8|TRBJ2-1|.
CASRLGMLEQFF
TGTGCCAGCAGGTTGGGGATGCTTGAGCAGTTCTTC
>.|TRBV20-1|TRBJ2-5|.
CSARVPGGAPETQYF
TGCAGTGCTAGAGTCCCAGGGGGGGCCCCAGAGACCCAGTACTTC
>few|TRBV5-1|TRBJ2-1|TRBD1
CASSLSGQGAVRGQFF
TGCGCCAGCAGCTTGTCAGGGCAGGGGGCTGTGCGTGGACAGTTCTTC
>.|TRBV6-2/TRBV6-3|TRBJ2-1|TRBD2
CATAGTSGRVPFF
TGTGCCACCGCCGGGACTAGCGGGAGGGTGCCGTTCTTC
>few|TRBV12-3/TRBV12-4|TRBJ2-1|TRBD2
CASNEASSGKGREQFF
TGTGCCAGCAACGAAGCCAGTAGCGGGAAAGGACGGGAGCAGTTCTTC
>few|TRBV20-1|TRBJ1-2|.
CSARPDPTGLYGYTF
TGCAGTGCTAGACCTGACCCCACAGGGCTTTATGGCTACACCTTC
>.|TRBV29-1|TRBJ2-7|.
CSVDGVVDEQYF
TGCAGCGTTGACGGGGTCGTGGATGAGCAGTACTTC
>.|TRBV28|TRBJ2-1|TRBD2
CASRPEGLAGGAGEQFF
TGTGCCAGCAGGCCAGAAGGACTAGCGGGAGGGGCAGGTGAGCAGTTCTTC
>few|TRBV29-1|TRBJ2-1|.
CSVEEGPGSRFF
TGCAGCGTTGAAGAGGGCCCAGGGTCGCGGTTCTTC
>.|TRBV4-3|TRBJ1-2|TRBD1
CASSQLFRTGEGYTF
TGCGCCAGCAGCCAGCTATTTCGGACAGGGGAAGGCTACACCTTC
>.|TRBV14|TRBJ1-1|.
CASTQDLGPTEAFF
TGTGCCAGCACCCAGGATCTCGGTCCCACTGAAGCTTTCTTT
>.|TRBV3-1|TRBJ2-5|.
CARSPTIQETQYF
TGTGCCCGCAGCCCGACTATCCAAGAGACCCAGTACTTC
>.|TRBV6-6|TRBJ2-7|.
CASTQEGGDSYEQYF
TGTGCCAGCACCCAAGAGGGGGGTGACAGCTACGAGCAGTACTTC
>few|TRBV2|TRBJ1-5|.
CASSEGTMGNQPQHF
TGTGCCAGCAGTGAAGGGACCATGGGCAATCAGCCCCAGCATTTT
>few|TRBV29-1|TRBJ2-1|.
CSVVIGGPYNEQFF
TGCAGCGTTGTGATCGGCGGGCCCTACAATGAGCAGTTCTTC
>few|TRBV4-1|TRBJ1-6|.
CASSQVGPASGSPLHF
TGCGCCAGCAGCCAAGTTGGTCCGGCGAGTGGTTCACCCCTCCACTTT
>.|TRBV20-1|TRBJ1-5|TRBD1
CSATPGTGLNQPQHF
TGCAGTGCTACCCCCGGGACAGGGCTCAATCAGCCCCAGCATTTT
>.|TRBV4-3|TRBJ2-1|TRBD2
CASSQGPGLDGSEQFF
TGCGCCAGCAGCCAAGGCCCGGGACTAGACGGCAGTGAGCAGTTCTTC
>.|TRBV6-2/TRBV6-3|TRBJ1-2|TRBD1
CASRLDRAGYTF
TGTGCCAGCAGACTCGACAGGGCTGGCTACACCTTC
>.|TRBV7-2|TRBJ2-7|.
CASSLTRGYEQYF
TGTGCCAGCAGCTTAACTAGAGGGTACGAGCAGTACTTC
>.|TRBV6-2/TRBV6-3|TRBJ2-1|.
CASSSPGDDLVGNEQFF
TGTGCCAGCAGTTCTCCCGGGGACGACTTGGTAGGGAATGAGCAGTTCTTC
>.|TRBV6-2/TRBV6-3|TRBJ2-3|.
CASSYSRAVGADTQYF
TGTGCCAGCAGTTACTCGAGGGCGGTGGGTGCAGATACGCAGTATTTT
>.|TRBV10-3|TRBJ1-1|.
CAISDRGNTEAFF
TGTGCCATCAGTGACAGGGGAAACACTGAAGCTTTCTTT
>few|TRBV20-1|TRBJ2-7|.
CSARSAQAGFPGGEQYF
TGCAGTGCCAGATCCGCACAAGCTGGCTTCCCCGGTGGTGAGCAGTACTTC
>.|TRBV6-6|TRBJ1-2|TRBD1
CASSRGQGATNYGYTF
TGTGCCAGCAGCCGGGGACAGGGGGCCACTAACTATGGCTACACCTTC
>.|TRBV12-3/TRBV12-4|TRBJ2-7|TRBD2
CASSPIPGLPLGEQYF
TGTGCCAGCAGCCCAATCCCGGGACTACCGCTCGGCGAGCAGTACTTC
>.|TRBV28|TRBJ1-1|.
CASSPDTSEAFF
TGTGCCAGCAGCCCTGACACCTCTGAAGCTTTCTTT
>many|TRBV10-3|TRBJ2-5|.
CAISVVGGGETQYF
TGTGCCATCAGTGTAGTGGGAGGAGGAGAGACCCAGTACTTC
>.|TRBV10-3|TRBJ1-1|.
CAISEQGGYTEAFF
TGTGCCATCAGTGAGCAGGGTGGGTACACTGAAGCTTTCTTT
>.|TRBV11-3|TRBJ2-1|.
CASSRDINEQFF
TGTGCCAGCAGCCGAGATATCAATGAGCAGTTCTTC
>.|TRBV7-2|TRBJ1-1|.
CAGSLVGSETEAFF
TGTGCCGGCAGCTTAGTGGGATCGGAGACTGAAGCTTTCTTT
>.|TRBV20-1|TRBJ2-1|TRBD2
CSARVRGGNEQFF
TGCAGTGCTAGAGTCCGGGGGGGCAATGAGCAGTTCTTC
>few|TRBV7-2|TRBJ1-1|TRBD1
CASSLALGQGIPEAFF
TGTGCCAGCAGCTTAGCCCTGGGACAGGGTATACCTGAAGCTTTCTTT
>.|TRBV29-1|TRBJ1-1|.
CSVPGIGATEAFF
TGCAGCGTTCCCGGGATTGGGGCCACTGAAGCTTTCTTT
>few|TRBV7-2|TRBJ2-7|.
CASSYPGVDRGWYF
TGTGCCAGCAGCTACCCCGGGGTGGACCGGGGTTGGTACTTC
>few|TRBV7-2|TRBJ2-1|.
CASSSDGRSSYNEQFF
TGTGCCAGCAGCTCGGACGGGCGAAGCTCCTACAATGAGCAGTTCTTC
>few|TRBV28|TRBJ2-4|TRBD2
CASSSSWGTSGRVPPKNIQYF
TGTGCCAGCAGCTCCTCCTGGGGGACTAGCGGGAGAGTTCCGCCCAAAAACATTCAGTACTTC
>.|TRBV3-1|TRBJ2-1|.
CASSQTLFPQFF
TGTGCCAGCAGCCAAACTCTGTTTCCCCAGTTCTTC
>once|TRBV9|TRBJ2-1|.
CASSSRSRPNEQFF
TGTGCCAGCAGCTCTAGGTCAAGGCCCAATGAGCAGTTCTTC